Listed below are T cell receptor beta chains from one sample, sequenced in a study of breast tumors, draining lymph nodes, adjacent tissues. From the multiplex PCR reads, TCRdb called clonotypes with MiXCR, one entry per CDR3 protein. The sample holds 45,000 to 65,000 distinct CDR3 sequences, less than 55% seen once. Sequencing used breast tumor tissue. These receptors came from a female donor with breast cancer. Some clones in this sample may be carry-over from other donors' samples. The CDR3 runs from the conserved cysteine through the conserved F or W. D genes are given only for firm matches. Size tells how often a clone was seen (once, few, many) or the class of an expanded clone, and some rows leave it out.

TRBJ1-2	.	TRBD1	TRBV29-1	CSVVRQGAGGYTF	TGCAGCGTCGTAAGACAGGGGGCCGGTGGCTACACCTTC
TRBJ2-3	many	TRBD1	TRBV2	CASTQNDRGPDTQYF	TGTGCCAGCACCCAGAATGACAGGGGCCCTGATACGCAGTATTTT
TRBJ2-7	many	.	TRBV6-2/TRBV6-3	CASSYGLTTTYEQYF	TGTGCCAGCAGTTATGGCCTAACTACCACCTACGAGCAGTACTTC
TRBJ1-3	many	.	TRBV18	CASRGQMNSGNTIYF	TGTGCCAGCCGCGGTCAAATGAACTCTGGAAACACCATATATTTT
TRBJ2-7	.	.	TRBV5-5	CASREQGPYEQYF	TGTGCCAGCAGAGAACAGGGTCCCTACGAGCAGTACTTC
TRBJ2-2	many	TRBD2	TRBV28	CASSASGDYGELFF	TGTGCCAGCAGCGCTAGCGGGGATTACGGGGAGCTGTTTTTT
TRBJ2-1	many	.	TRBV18	CASSPGYNEQFF	TGTGCCAGCTCACCAGGGTACAATGAGCAGTTCTTC
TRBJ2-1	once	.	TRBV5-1	CASSLGVSYNEQFF	TGCGCCAGCAGCTTGGGGGTCTCCTACAATGAGCAGTTCTTC
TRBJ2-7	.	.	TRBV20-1	CSASQGAGAGYEQYF	TGCAGTGCTAGCCAGGGGGCGGGAGCCGGCTACGAGCAGTACTTC
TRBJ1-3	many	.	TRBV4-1	CASSQVEGNTIYF	TGCGCCAGCAGCCAAGTGGAGGGAAACACCATATATTTT
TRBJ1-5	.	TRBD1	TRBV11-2	CASSFRQGPDQPQHF	TGTGCCAGCAGCTTTCGACAGGGGCCAGATCAGCCCCAGCATTTT
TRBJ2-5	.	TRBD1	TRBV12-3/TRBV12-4	CASSLGHRGDRQETQYF	TGTGCCAGCAGTTTAGGGCACAGGGGGGACAGGCAAGAGACCCAGTACTTC
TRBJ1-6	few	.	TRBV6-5	CASSRLTERAHNSPLHF	TGTGCCAGCAGTCGACTAACAGAGCGAGCCCATAATTCACCCCTCCACTTT
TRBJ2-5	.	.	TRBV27	CASSLSAAETQYF	TGTGCCAGCAGTTTATCGGCAGCGGAGACCCAGTACTTC
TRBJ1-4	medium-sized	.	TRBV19	CASTMRQDGNEKLFF	TGTGCCAGTACCATGCGACAGGACGGTAATGAAAAACTGTTTTTT
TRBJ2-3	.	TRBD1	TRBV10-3	CAISRQGSGTDTQYF	TGTGCCATCAGCCGACAGGGATCGGGCACAGATACGCAGTATTTT
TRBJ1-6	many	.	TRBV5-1	CASSLGDGNSPLHF	TGCGCCAGCAGCTTGGGGGACGGAAATTCACCCCTCCACTTT
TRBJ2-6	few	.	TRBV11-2	CASSFAGSNVLTF	TGTGCCAGCAGCTTTGCGGGGTCCAACGTCCTGACTTTC
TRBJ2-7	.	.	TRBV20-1	CSASGQLVRQSYEQYF	TGCAGTGCTAGTGGTCAGCTGGTACGACAATCCTACGAGCAGTACTTC
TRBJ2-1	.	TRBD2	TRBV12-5	CASGLTSGFVEQFF	TGTGCTAGTGGTTTGACTAGCGGGTTCGTTGAGCAGTTCTTC
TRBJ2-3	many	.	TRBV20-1	CSGWGMADTQYF	TGCAGTGGATGGGGGATGGCAGATACGCAGTATTTT
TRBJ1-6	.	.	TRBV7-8	CASSGGNNSPLHF	TGTGCCAGTTCAGGAGGGAATAATTCACCCCTCCACTTT
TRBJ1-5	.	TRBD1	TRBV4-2	CASSLGTDSNQPQHF	TGTGCCAGCAGCTTGGGGACAGATAGCAATCAGCCCCAGCATTTT
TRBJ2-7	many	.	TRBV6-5	CASSHDEGSRYEQYF	TGTGCCAGCAGTCACGATGAGGGATCACGCTACGAGCAGTACTTC
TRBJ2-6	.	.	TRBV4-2	CASGRDTSGANVLTF	TGTGCCAGCGGCCGAGACACCTCTGGGGCCAACGTCCTGACTTTC
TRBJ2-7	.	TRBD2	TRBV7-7	CASSLDAGAGEQYF	TGTGCCAGCAGCTTGGATGCGGGAGCCGGGGAGCAGTACTTC
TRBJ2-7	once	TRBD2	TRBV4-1	CASSLGLAGEWSYEQYF	TGCGCCAGCAGCCTGGGACTAGCGGGAGAGTGGTCCTACGAGCAGTACTTC
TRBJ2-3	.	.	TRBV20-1	CSASGSSDTQYF	TGCAGTGCTAGCGGGAGTTCAGATACGCAGTATTTT
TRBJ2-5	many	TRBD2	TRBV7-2	CASSPQPSGSQETQYF	TGTGCCAGCAGCCCCCAACCTAGCGGCTCCCAAGAGACCCAGTACTTC
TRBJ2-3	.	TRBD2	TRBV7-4	CASSSMGRTSGTDTQYF	TGTGCCAGCAGCTCCATGGGGCGGACTAGCGGCACAGATACGCAGTATTTT
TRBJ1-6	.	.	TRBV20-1	CSARAANSPPHF	TGCAGTGCTAGAGCGGCGAATTCACCCCCCCACTTT
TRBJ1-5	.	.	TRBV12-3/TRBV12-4	CASSPTRVYNQPQHF	TGTGCCAGCAGCCCAACCCGGGTCTACAATCAGCCCCAGCATTTT
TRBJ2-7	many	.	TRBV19	CASSIRAGESYEQYF	TGTGCCAGTAGTATTAGGGCCGGGGAGTCCTACGAGCAGTACTTC
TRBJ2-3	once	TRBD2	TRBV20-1	CSARGGTSGGFTQYF	TGCAGTGCTAGAGGGGGGACTAGCGGGGGGTTTACGCAGTATTTT
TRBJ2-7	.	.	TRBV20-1	CSARIGGGPPYEQYF	TGCAGCGCTAGAATCGGAGGGGGCCCCCCCTACGAGCAGTACTTC
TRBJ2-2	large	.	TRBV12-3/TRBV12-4	CASSGDTGELFF	TGTGCCAGCAGTGGGGACACCGGGGAGCTGTTTTTT
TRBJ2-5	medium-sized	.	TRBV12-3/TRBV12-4	CASSPPGRQTQYF	TGTGCCAGCAGTCCCCCCGGACGTCAGACCCAGTACTTC
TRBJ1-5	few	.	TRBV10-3	CAISDRYSNQPQHF	TGTGCCATCAGTGACAGGTATAGCAATCAGCCCCAGCATTTT
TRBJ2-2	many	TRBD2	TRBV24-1	CATSGVTSGGGNGELFF	TGTGCCACCAGTGGGGTGACTAGCGGGGGAGGAAACGGGGAGCTGTTTTTT
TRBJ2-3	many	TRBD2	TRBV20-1	CSAPSGSTDTQYF	TGCAGTGCTCCTAGCGGGAGCACAGATACGCAGTATTTT
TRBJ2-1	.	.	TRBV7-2	CASISGSSSYNEQLF	TGTGCCAGCATCTCCGGCTCTAGCTCCTACAATGAGCAGCTCTTC
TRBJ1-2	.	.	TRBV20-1	CSADRGGEIYGYTF	TGCAGTGCGGACAGAGGGGGGGAAATCTATGGCTACACCTTC